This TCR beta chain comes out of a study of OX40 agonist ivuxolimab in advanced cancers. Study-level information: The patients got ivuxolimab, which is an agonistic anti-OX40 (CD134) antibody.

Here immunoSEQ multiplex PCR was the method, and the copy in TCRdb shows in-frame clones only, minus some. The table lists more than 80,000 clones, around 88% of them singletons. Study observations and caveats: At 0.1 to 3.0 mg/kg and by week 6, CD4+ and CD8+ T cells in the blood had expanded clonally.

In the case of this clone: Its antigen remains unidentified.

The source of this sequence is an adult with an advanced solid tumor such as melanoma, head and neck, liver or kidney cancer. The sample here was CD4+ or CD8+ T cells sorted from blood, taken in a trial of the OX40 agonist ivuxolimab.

CDR3: CASSIGLALNYGYTF. DNA for the CDR3: TGTGCCAGTAGTATAGGTCTCGCACTTAACTATGGCTACACCTTC. The genes are TRBV19 and TRBJ1-2; D is undetermined. Deletions cut 1 base from V and 1 base from J, with 10 bases between. The CDR3 runs to 15 residues. The germline CDR1 and CDR2 sequences are LNHDA and SQIVND (reference sequence).